Presented here are 7 T cell receptor beta chains from one specimen sequenced in a study of T cells after posttransplantation cyclophosphamide. This table comes from immunoSEQ multiplex PCR, and its TCRdb copy is limited to in-frame clones, with some not included. The sample has 66,000 or so clones, 85% to 95% seen once. The sample was PBMCs. These receptors were taken from a young woman in good health and a related stem cell transplant donor.

The chain carries TRBV9 and TRBJ2-5, with TRBD2 matching 7 bases. Germline values: CDR1 SGDLS, CDR2 YYNGEE. Losses at the gene ends were 0 bases for V and 2 bases for J; bases not matched to a gene: 1. The CDR3 is 14 amino acids. CDR3: CASSVVGGQETQYF. Here the CDR3 DNA reads TGTGCCAGCAGCGTAGTCGGGGGGCAAGAGACCCAGTACTTC.

The V and J genes are TRBV29-1 and TRBJ2-3, with 8 bases identical to TRBD2. The CDR3 runs 15 residues. CDR1 and CDR2 (germline): SQVTM, ANQGSEA. With 3 bases clipped from V and 3 bases from J, the junction kept 8 bases outside the gene matches. The CDR3 sequence: CSVEGRGGRTDTQYF. As DNA, the CDR3 is TGCAGCGTTGAGGGTCGGGGGGGGAGAACAGATACGCAGTATTTT.

V and J are TRBV4-2 and TRBJ1-5, with TRBD1 matching 12 bases. CDR1 LGHNA and CDR2 YNFKEQ come from the germline V gene. The junction had 7 bases not matched to a gene; V was cut back by 5 bases and J by 5 bases. The CDR3 runs 16 residues. The CDR3 DNA follows: TGTGCCAGCAGCTCTCCCGGGACAGGGGGCGATCAGCCCCAGCATTTT. Amino acid sequence: CASSSPGTGGDQPQHF.

The CDR3 protein is CASSPVVGGTEAFF. CDR3 in DNA: TGTGCCAGCAGCCCAGTGGTGGGGGGGACTGAAGCTTTCTTT. V usage is TRBV6-5 and J usage is TRBJ1-1; a weak D match, TRBD1 (5 bases). The germline V gene encodes CDR1 MNHEY and CDR2 SVGAGI. Deletions cut 6 bases from V and 5 bases from J, with 16 bases between. This CDR3 spans 14 amino acids.

V and J are TRBV5-1 and TRBJ1-1, with no clear D. Germline V gene lookup returns CDR1 SGHRS and CDR2 YFSETQ. V lost 0 bases, J lost 2 bases, and 20 bases lay in between. CDR3 size: 18 residues. CDR3 loop: CASSLGFGRKNVNTEAFF. CDR3 coding DNA: TGCGCCAGCAGCTTGGGGTTCGGGCGCAAGAACGTTAACACTGAAGCTTTCTTT. Using reference TRBV5-1 and TRBJ1-1 for the parts outside the CDR3, the full variable domain is KAGVTQTPRYLIKTRGQQVTLSCSPISGHRSVSWYQQTPGQGLQFLFEYFSETQRNKGNFPGRFSGRQFSNSRSEMNVSTLELGDSALYLCASSLGFGRKNVNTEAFFGQGTRLTVV.

The chain employs TRBV5-1 and TRBJ2-2; 7 bases agree with TRBD1. Germline loops: CDR1 SGHRS, CDR2 YFSETQ. V shed 5 bases, J shed 7 bases, and the junction held 5 bases outside the gene matches. The CDR3 sequence is 13 residues long. The CDR3 sequence is CASRTGKHGELFF. The CDR3, as DNA: TGCGCCAGCAGGACAGGGAAACACGGGGAGCTGTTTTTT. Variable domain in full (rest from reference TRBV5-1 and TRBJ2-2): KAGVTQTPRYLIKTRGQQVTLSCSPISGHRSVSWYQQTPGQGLQFLFEYFSETQRNKGNFPGRFSGRQFSNSRSEMNVSTLELGDSALYLCASRTGKHGELFFGEGSRLTVL.

The chain has TRBV5-5 and TRBJ1-1, with D maybe TRBD1 (5 bases). This CDR3 contains 14 residues. V was shortened by 2 bases and J by 1 base, with 9 bases between the two germline ends. Per the germline V gene, CDR1 is SGHKS and CDR2 is YYEKEE (reference sequence). DNA of the CDR3: TGTGCCAGCAGCTTCTCTGGGGGGAACACTGAAGCTTTCTTT. The encoded protein is CASSFSGGNTEAFF.